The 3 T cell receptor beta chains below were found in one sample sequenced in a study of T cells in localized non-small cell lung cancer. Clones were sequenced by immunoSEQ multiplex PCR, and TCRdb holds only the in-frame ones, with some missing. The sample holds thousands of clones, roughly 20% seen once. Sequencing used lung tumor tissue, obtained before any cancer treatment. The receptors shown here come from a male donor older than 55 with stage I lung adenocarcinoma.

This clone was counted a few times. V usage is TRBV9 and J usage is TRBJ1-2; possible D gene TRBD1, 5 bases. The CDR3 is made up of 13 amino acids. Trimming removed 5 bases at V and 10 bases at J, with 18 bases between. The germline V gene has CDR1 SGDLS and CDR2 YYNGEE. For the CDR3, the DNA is TGTGCCAGCAGTGGCAGGGCTTCTCTCTTCTACACCTTC. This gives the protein CASSGRASLFYTF.

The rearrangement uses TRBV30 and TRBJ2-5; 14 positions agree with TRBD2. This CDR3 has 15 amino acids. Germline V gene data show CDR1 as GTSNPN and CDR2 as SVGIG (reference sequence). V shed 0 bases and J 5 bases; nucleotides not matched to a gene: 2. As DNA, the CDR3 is TGTGCCTGGAGTGTGGGACTAGCGGGAGATGAGACCCAGTACTTC. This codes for CAWSVGLAGDETQYF.

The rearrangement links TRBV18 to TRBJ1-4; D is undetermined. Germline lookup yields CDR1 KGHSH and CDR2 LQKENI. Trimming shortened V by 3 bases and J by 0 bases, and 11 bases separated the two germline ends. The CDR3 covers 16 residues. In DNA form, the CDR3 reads TGTGCCAGCTCACCGTATGTAAGATCAACTAATGAAAAACTGTTTTTT. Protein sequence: CASSPYVRSTNEKLFF.